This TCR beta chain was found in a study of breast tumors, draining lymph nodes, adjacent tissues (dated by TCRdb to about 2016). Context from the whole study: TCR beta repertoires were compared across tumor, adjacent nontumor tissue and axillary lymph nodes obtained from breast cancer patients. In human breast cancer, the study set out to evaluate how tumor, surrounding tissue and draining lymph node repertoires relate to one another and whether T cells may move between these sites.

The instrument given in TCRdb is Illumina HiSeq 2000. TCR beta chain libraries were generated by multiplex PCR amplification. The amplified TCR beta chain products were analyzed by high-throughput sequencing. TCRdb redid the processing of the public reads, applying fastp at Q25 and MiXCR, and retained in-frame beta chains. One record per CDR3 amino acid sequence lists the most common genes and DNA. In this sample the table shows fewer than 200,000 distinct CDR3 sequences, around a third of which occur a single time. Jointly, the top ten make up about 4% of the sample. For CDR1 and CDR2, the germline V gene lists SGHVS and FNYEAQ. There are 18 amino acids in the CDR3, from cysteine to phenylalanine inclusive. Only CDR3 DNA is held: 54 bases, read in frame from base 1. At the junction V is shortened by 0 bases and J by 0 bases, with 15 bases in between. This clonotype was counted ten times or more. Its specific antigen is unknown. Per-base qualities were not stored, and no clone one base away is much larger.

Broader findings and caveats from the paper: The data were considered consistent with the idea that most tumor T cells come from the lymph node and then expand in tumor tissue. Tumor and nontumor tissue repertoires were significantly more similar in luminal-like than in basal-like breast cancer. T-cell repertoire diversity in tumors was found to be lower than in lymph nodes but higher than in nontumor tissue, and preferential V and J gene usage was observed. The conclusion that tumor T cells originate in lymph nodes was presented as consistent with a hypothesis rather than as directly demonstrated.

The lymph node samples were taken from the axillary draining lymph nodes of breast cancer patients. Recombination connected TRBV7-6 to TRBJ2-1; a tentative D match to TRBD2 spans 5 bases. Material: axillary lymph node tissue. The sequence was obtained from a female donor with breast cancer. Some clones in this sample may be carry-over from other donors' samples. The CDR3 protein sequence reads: CASSLAFYGVLSYNEQFF. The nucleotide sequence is TGTGCCAGCAGCTTAGCGTTCTACGGGGTACTCTCCTACAATGAGCAGTTCTTC.